This TCR beta chain appears in the sequencing data of a study of control samples from healthy donors and cancer patients. Sequencing used immunoSEQ multiplex PCR; TCRdb keeps in-frame clones, though not all of them. The sample yields under 150,000 clones, roughly 88% seen once. The length of the CDR3 is 12 residues. Germline V lookup: CDR1 SGHVS, CDR2 FQNEAQ. Trimming left V 4 bases short and J 5 bases short, with 8 bases between. Sequencing used blood. The rearrangement joins TRBV7-8 to TRBJ1-1; D is unresolved. This receptor was identified in a man between 35 and 55 years old in good health. The CDR3 here is CASSSRTTEAFF. The CDR3 DNA follows: TGTGCCAGCAGCTCAAGAACTACTGAAGCTTTCTTT.